Given below is one TCR beta chain in context. Its antigen remains unknown. The data stem from a study of graft-versus-host responses after intestinal transplantation. The overall study: Anti-thymocyte globulin was used for induction in all recipients, who then took tacrolimus and steroids for roughly three years.

The V end was cut by 7 bases, the J end by 2 bases, with 16 bases between. There are 15 residues in the CDR3. CDR1 and CDR2 (germline): ENHRY, SYGVKD. Study-wide findings and caveats: Researchers found peak circulating GvH clone levels linked to early post-transplant HvG declines. The recipient marrow held GvH clones, and some of them showed up first in ileum or blood.

Sequencing was performed with immunoSEQ multiplex PCR; in TCRdb, only in-frame clones are kept and a portion is missing. The sample comprises 25,000 to 30,000 clones, 70% to 90% of which are singletons, and roughly 12% rests with the top ten. This clonotype originated in a human patient who received an intestinal transplant, so some T cells may come from the graft donor. The chain couples TRBV10-3 to TRBJ2-3; D is uncertain. Sequencing was performed on PBMCs, taken around 480 days after intestinal transplantation. The CDR3 region is CAINESVHDTDTQYF. The DNA for the CDR3 is TGTGCCATCAACGAGAGCGTCCACGACACAGATACGCAGTATTTT.